Below, 5 T cell receptor beta chains from the same sample are listed, as sequenced in a study of blood T cell repertoires in COVID-19. This table comes from immunoSEQ multiplex PCR, and its TCRdb copy is limited to in-frame clones, with some not included. The sample holds tens of thousands of clones, about 85% seen once. Sequenced: peripheral blood. The receptor source for this set is a human donor in a cohort sampled during active COVID-19.

This rearrangement joins TRBV7-9 to TRBJ2-7; D gene uncertain. The germline V gene has CDR1 SEHNR and CDR2 FQNEAQ (reference sequence). The CDR3 has 13 residues. Trimming shortened V by 5 bases and J by 2 bases, and 10 bases separated the two germline ends. CDR3 DNA: TGTGCCAGCAGCCCCAGGTCCCCCTACGAGCAGTACTTC. It yields the protein CASSPRSPYEQYF.

This clone occurred a few times. V and J are TRBV7-3 and TRBJ2-2, with 9 bases matching TRBD1. This CDR3 is built from 15 residues. In germline, CDR1 is SGHTA, CDR2 FQGTGA. The junction had 5 bases not matched to a gene; V was cut back by 4 bases and J by 5 bases. CDR3 amino acids: CASSSDRGYTGELFF. The CDR3, as DNA: TGTGCCAGCAGCTCGGACAGGGGTTATACCGGGGAGCTGTTTTTT.

The chain is built from TRBV3-1 (or the pseudogene TRBV3-2) and TRBJ1-2; 8 nucleotides line up with TRBD1. Germline lookup yields CDR1 LGHDT and CDR2 YNNKEL (reference sequence). This CDR3 contains 15 residues. The trim removed 1 base at V and 8 bases at J, leaving 9 bases unmatched. DNA for the CDR3: TGTGCCAGCAGCCAAGCTCAGGGGGCCGGGAGAGGCTACACCTTC. This gives the protein CASSQAQGAGRGYTF.

The J gene is TRBJ2-7, the V gene TRBV28; 14 nucleotides match TRBD2. Germline V gives CDR1 MDHEN, CDR2 SYDVKM. Losses at the gene ends were 8 bases for V and 4 bases for J; bases not matched to a gene: 16. This CDR3 region has 18 residues. The DNA for the CDR3 is TGTGCCAGCCAATCTCCGGGACTAGCGGGAGTGGGAACTTACGAGCAGTACTTC. Translating it yields CASQSPGLAGVGTYEQYF.

This clone appeared once. The rearrangement joins TRBV4-3 to TRBJ1-1; D is unresolved. Germline CDR1 and CDR2: LGHNA and YSLEER. V was clipped by 4 bases and J by 0 bases, with 9 bases between them. The CDR3 length is 14 residues. This chain's CDR3 is CASSLEAVNTEAFF. CDR3 in DNA: TGCGCCAGCAGCCTAGAGGCCGTGAACACTGAAGCTTTCTTT.